The 10 T cell receptor beta chains listed next were all sequenced from one sample in a study of blood T cell repertoires in COVID-19 (dated by TCRdb to the early 2020s). Libraries were prepared through the immunoSEQ multiplex PCR assay. The table was pulled from immuneACCESS by TCRdb, which kept in-frame rearrangements only. Such tables lose some clones; where checked, under half of the loss comes from unresolved V genes, and the rest has no known cause. This sample has roughly 300,000 clones in its table, and about 84% of those were observed once. Of the sample, around 1.5% falls within the top ten clones. Input material: peripheral blood. The origin of the receptors is a woman in her forties or fifties with acute or convalescent COVID-19.

The chain employs TRBV24-1 and TRBJ2-7, with TRBD2 matching over 14 bases. J lost 3 bases, V lost 0 bases, and 0 bases had no gene match. CDR1 is KGHDR, CDR2 SFDVKD, per germline. The CDR3 sequence is 16 residues long. Here the CDR3 reads CATSDLGTSGSYEQYF. The CDR3, as DNA: TGTGCCACCAGTGATTTGGGGACTAGCGGGAGCTACGAGCAGTACTTC.

J is TRBJ2-7 and V is TRBV9, with 10 bases lining up with TRBD1. The trim removed 4 bases at V and 2 bases at J, leaving 3 bases unmatched. The CDR3 covers 14 residues. Germline loops: CDR1 SGDLS, CDR2 YYNGEE. The CDR3: CASSPGTGAYEQYF. The CDR3 DNA is TGTGCCAGCAGCCCCGGGACAGGGGCCTACGAGCAGTACTTC.

The chain joins TRBV28 to TRBJ1-5, with D hard to call. The CDR3 is made up of 15 amino acids. The V gene's germline CDR1 is MDHEN and CDR2 SYDVKM. Trimming removed 8 bases from V and 2 bases from J, with 16 bases in between. The CDR3 is CASRGRGRGNQPQHF. In DNA, the CDR3 is TGTGCCAGCCGAGGCAGAGGGCGGGGCAATCAGCCCCAGCATTTT.

CDR3 coding DNA: TGTGCCAGCAGCCCAACGACAGGAGCTGGCTACACCTTC. It codes for CASSPTTGAGYTF. V is TRBV5-8 and J is TRBJ1-2, with a weak D call TRBD1 (6 bases). Germline-derived CDR1 and CDR2 are SGHTS and YDEGEE. The CDR3 is 13 residues long. The V end lost 4 bases, the J end lost 7 bases, and 14 bases lay between the germline ends.

V is TRBV3-1 (or the pseudogene TRBV3-2) and J is TRBJ2-1, with 10 nucleotides matching TRBD1. The ends lost 1 base at V and 7 bases at J; junction bases unmatched: 4. CDR3 length equals 15 residues. Germline V gives CDR1 LGHDT, CDR2 YNNKEL (reference sequence). CDR3: CASSQAGQGWNEQFF. In DNA, the CDR3 is TGTGCCAGCAGCCAAGCGGGACAGGGGTGGAATGAGCAGTTCTTC.

The chain has TRBV24-1 and TRBJ1-2; D is uncertain. This CDR3 contains 15 residues. Germline CDR1 reads KGHDR; CDR2 reads SFDVKD. V lost 6 bases and J 4 bases, leaving 17 bases between the germline ends. CDR3 in amino acids: CATSSGIPGIYGYTF. The DNA of the CDR3 is TGTGCCACCAGTAGTGGTATTCCCGGGATCTATGGCTACACCTTC.

The genes are TRBV20-1 and TRBJ2-3, with 11 bases fitting TRBD2. Losses at the gene ends were 3 bases for V and 1 base for J; bases not matched to a gene: 3. The length of the CDR3 is 15 residues. The germline CDR1 and CDR2 sequences are DFQATT and SNEGSKA (reference sequence). The CDR3, as DNA: TGCAGTGCTAGTGGGACTAGCGGAGGCACAGATACGCAGTATTTT. As protein: CSASGTSGGTDTQYF.

Comments on this clone: The same CDR3 also results from other DNA sequences found in this sample. The CDR3 reads CASSLSVYGYTF. CDR3 nucleotide sequence: TGTGCCAGCAGTTTATCCGTCTATGGCTACACCTTC. The chain carries TRBV28 and TRBJ1-2; no reliable D call. CDR3 length: 12 residues. Germline V gives CDR1 MDHEN, CDR2 SYDVKM. Trimming took 1 base from V and 4 from J, leaving 4 bases between them.

The V and J genes are TRBV9 and TRBJ1-2; the D gene is possibly TRBD1 (6 bases). Trimming shortened V by 4 bases and J by 0 bases, and 13 bases separated the two germline ends. Looked up from germline, CDR1 is SGDLS and CDR2 is YYNGEE. CDR3 length: 15 amino acids. CDR3 sequence (DNA): TGTGCCAGCAGCTTACGGACAGATACTAACTATGGCTACACCTTC. Its translation: CASSLRTDTNYGYTF.

The chain employs TRBV24-1 and TRBJ2-5, with TRBD1 matching 9 bases. CDR1 KGHDR and CDR2 SFDVKD come from the germline V gene. The CDR3 is made up of 15 amino acids. Germline trimming cut 3 bases from V and 5 bases from J; bases unmatched to any gene: 6. This CDR3 is CATSDPGQGGETQYF. The CDR3 nucleotides read TGTGCCACCAGTGATCCGGGACAGGGCGGCGAGACCCAGTACTTC.